This T cell receptor beta chain is drawn from a study of T cell changes during pregnancy in multiple sclerosis. Only in-frame clones appear in the TCRdb table, and some are missing; sequencing was by immunoSEQ multiplex PCR. The sample has around 68,000 clones; 91% are singletons. V was clipped by 3 bases and J by 4 bases; unmatched bases: 7. The CDR3 loop spans 14 amino acids. CDR1 SGDLS and CDR2 YYNGEE come from the germline V gene. The specimen was peripheral blood, collected after pregnancy. The clonotype comes from a female donor in good health, enrolled as a control in a pregnancy study. The rearrangement uses TRBV9 and TRBJ2-7, with TRBD1 identical over 7 bases. In DNA form, the CDR3 reads TGTGCCAGCAGCGCCCGGGACAGTCCTTACGAGCAGTACTTC. Encoded protein: CASSARDSPYEQYF.